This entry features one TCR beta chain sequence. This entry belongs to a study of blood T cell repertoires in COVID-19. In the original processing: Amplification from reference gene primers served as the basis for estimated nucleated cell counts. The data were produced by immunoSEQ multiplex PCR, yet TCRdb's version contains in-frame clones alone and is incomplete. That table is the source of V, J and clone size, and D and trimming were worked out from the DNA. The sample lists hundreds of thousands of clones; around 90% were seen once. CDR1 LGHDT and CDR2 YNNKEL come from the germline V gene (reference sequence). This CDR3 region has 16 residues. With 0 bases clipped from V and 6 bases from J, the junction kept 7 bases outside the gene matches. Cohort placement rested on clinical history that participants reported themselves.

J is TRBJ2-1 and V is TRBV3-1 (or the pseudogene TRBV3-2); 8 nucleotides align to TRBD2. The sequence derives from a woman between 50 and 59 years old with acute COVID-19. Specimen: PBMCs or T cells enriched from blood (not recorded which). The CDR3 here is CASSQESLAGSNEQFF. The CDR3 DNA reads TGTGCCAGCAGCCAAGAAAGTCTAGCGGGCAGCAATGAGCAGTTCTTC.